This T cell receptor beta chain emerged from a study of cytomegalovirus exposure and HLA in healthy donors. Concerning this clone itself: Its antigen is still unknown.

This CDR3 is 17 amino acids long. Germline V gene lookup returns CDR1 LGHNT and CDR2 FRNRAP. J was trimmed by 5 bases and V by 1 base; bases with no gene match: 8. PCR used 60 Vbeta primers and 13 Jbeta primers. Libraries were prepared by immunoSEQ multiplex PCR; TCRdb keeps only in-frame clonotypes and omits some of them. The repertoire holds over 110,000 clones, with about 80% as singletons. Study-level points and caveats: Common viral pathogens (according to a later analysis) appeared linked to several of the most significant clusters. As a later analysis revealed, the rate of TCR association differed by HLA locus, with DRB1 most and HLA-C fewest.

This TCR came from a man aged 40-50 years in good health and CMV-seronegative. The V call is TRBV12-5, the J call TRBJ2-5, with 12 bases identical to TRBD2. Sequencing was done on a sample of PBMCs. The CDR3 nucleotides are TGTGCTAGTGGTTTGGCTAGCGGGGGGGCTGCGGGGGAGACCCAGTACTTC. This codes for CASGLASGGAAGETQYF.